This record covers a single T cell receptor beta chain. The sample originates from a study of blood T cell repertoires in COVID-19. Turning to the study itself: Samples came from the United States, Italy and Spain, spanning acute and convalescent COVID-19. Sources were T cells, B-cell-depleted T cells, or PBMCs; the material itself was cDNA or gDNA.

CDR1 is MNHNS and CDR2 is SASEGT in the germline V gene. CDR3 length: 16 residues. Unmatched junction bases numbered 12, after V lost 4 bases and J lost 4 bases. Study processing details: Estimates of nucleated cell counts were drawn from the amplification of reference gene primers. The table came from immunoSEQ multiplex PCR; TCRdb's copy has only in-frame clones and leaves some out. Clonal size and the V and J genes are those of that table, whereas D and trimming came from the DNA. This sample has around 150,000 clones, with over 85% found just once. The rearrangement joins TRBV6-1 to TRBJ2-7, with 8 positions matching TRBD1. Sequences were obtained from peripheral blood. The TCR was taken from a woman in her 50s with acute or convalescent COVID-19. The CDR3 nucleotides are TGTGCCAGCAGTGTCCCGGACAGGGAGGTGAGGTACGAGCAGTACTTC. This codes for CASSVPDREVRYEQYF.